This entry lists 20 T cell receptor beta chains sequenced from one sample in a study of blood T cell repertoires in COVID-19 (dated by TCRdb to 2020 to 2022). Library preparation employed the immunoSEQ multiplex PCR assay. This immuneACCESS table, as held by TCRdb, lists in-frame sequences with V and J called but not all clones. Of the missing ones, under half trace to an unresolved V gene in checked studies; the others have no known cause. The sample table lists around 120,000 clones, 88% of them with a count of one. The ten most abundant clones make up roughly 1.4% of the sample. Sequenced material: peripheral blood. These TCRs come from a human donor in a cohort sampled during active COVID-19.

The genes are TRBV6-4 and TRBJ2-3, with 9 nucleotides matching TRBD2. The CDR3 has 15 amino acids. Looked up from germline, CDR1 is MRHNA and CDR2 is SNTAGT. After removal of 5 bases from V and 8 bases from J, the junction contained 11 bases not matched to a gene. CDR3 region: CASSTLAGGPATQYF. The CDR3 bases are TGTGCCAGCAGTACCCTCGCGGGGGGGCCAGCTACGCAGTATTTT.

The chain combines TRBV20-1 with TRBJ2-5; TRBD1 might be the D (6 bases). The CDR3 is made up of 11 amino acids. Trimming pared 7 bases from V and 2 bases from J, leaving 8 bases between. Germline V gene sequence: CDR1 DFQATT, CDR2 SNEGSKA (reference sequence). The CDR3 bases are TGCAGTGGGCAGGGGCAAGAGACCCAGTACTTC. Encoded protein: CSGQGQETQYF.

The V gene is TRBV28, the J gene TRBJ2-6; 12 positions match TRBD1. Trimming at V came to 8 bases and at J to 0 bases, leaving 11 bases not matched to a gene. The germline gives CDR1 MDHEN, CDR2 SYDVKM. This CDR3 spans 19 amino acids. The CDR3 DNA reads TGTGCCAGCGGCCGCCGGGACAGGGGGCCTATCTCTGGGGCCAACGTCCTGACTTTC. Translating it yields CASGRRDRGPISGANVLTF.

J is TRBJ1-2 and V is TRBV2, with TRBD1 matching 9 bases. V was pared by 6 bases and J by 2 bases, with 13 bases of the junction left unmatched. CDR1 and CDR2 from the germline V gene are SNHLY and FYNNEI. CDR3 length: 17 amino acids. CDR3 bases: TGTGCCAGCAGCCCGCATCGGGACAGGGTGACCAACTATGGCTACACCTTC. It codes for CASSPHRDRVTNYGYTF.

This clone was detected once. V is TRBV14 and J is TRBJ1-6; D not certain. The V gene's germline CDR1 is SGHDN and CDR2 FVKESK. The CDR3 is made up of 15 amino acids. The germline V and J ends were trimmed by 1 base and 9 bases, with 13 bases remaining between them. CDR3 region: CASSQVGGLISPLHF. CDR3 in DNA: TGTGCCAGCAGCCAAGTGGGAGGGCTGATTTCACCCCTCCACTTT.

This clone was counted only a few times. The V gene is TRBV25-1, the J gene TRBJ2-7; 8 nucleotides match TRBD2. This CDR3 contains 15 residues. Germline V lookup: CDR1 MGHDK, CDR2 SYGVNS. J was trimmed by 2 bases and V by 2 bases; bases with no gene match: 5. CDR3 DNA: TGTGCCAGCAGTGAAACGGGGGGGCGCGCCTACGAGCAGTACTTC. Its translation: CASSETGGRAYEQYF.

This chain connects TRBV5-6 to TRBJ2-3; 7 positions match TRBD2. The CDR3 extends over 16 amino acids. Germline lookup yields CDR1 SGHDT and CDR2 YYEEEE. V was clipped by 0 bases and J by 8 bases; unmatched bases: 12. CDR3 bases: TGTGCCAGCAGCTTGGAGGAAGGTGGGGGGGAAGGTACGCAGTATTTT. It encodes CASSLEEGGGEGTQYF.

J is TRBJ2-7 and V is TRBV11-2; 7 bases align to TRBD2. The CDR3 sequence is 16 residues long. Per germline, CDR1 SGHAT and CDR2 FQNNGV. With 1 base clipped from V and 3 bases from J, the junction kept 9 bases outside the gene matches. This chain's CDR3 is CASSLGSGGIFYEQYF. Here the CDR3 DNA reads TGTGCCAGCAGCTTAGGTTCGGGGGGTATCTTCTACGAGCAGTACTTC.

The genes are TRBV5-1 and TRBJ2-4; D perhaps matches TRBD2 (6 bases). Germline-derived CDR1 and CDR2 are SGHRS and YFSETQ. The CDR3 contains 16 residues. Trimming took off 0 bases at V and 0 bases at J, with 10 bases between the two ends. The DNA for the CDR3 is TGCGCCAGCAGCTTGGGTTTAGCGGAAGCCAAAAACATTCAGTACTTC. Its translation: CASSLGLAEAKNIQYF.

The chain has TRBV6-4 and TRBJ2-5, with D perhaps TRBD2 (7 bases). Trimming took off 0 bases at V and 1 base at J, with 15 bases between the two ends. Germline CDR1 MRHNA, CDR2 SNTAGT. The CDR3 runs to 17 residues. The CDR3 region is CASSDSKGEGLQETQYF. The DNA for the CDR3 is TGTGCCAGCAGTGACTCCAAGGGGGAGGGGCTCCAAGAGACCCAGTACTTC.

The chain combines TRBV19 with TRBJ2-7, with TRBD1 matching 9 bases. Germline-derived CDR1 and CDR2 are LNHDA and SQIVND (reference sequence). V gave up 6 bases and J gave up 1 base; unmatched junction bases: 7. The CDR3 sequence is 15 residues long. The CDR3 is CASRETGTGSYEQYF. The CDR3 DNA follows: TGTGCCAGTAGGGAAACCGGGACAGGGTCCTACGAGCAGTACTTC.

This chain's CDR3 is CASSLFSGRASTDTQYF. The CDR3 coding sequence is TGTGCCAGCAGTTTATTCAGCGGGAGGGCCAGCACAGATACGCAGTATTTT. The chain recombines TRBV27 with TRBJ2-3, with TRBD2 matching over 10 bases. Germline CDR1 reads MNHEY; CDR2 reads SMNVEV (reference sequence). The CDR3 contains 17 residues. The J segment lost 0 bases and the V segment lost 1 base, leaving 4 bases of the junction unmatched.

The chain combines TRBV5-1 with TRBJ2-2; D might be TRBD2 (6 bases). Per the germline V gene, CDR1 is SGHRS and CDR2 is YFSETQ. Trimming shortened V by 5 bases and J by 1 base, and 12 bases separated the two germline ends. This CDR3 is built from 15 residues. The CDR3: CASSWRALNTGELFF. The CDR3 region has the DNA TGCGCCAGCAGTTGGAGGGCCCTGAACACCGGGGAGCTGTTTTTT.

The chain carries TRBV3-1 (or the pseudogene TRBV3-2) and TRBJ2-7, with D hard to call. Germline-derived CDR1 and CDR2 are LGHDT and YNNKEL (reference sequence). The CDR3 runs to 12 residues. V dropped 5 bases and J dropped 7 bases, with 12 bases sitting between them. CDR3 nucleotides: TGTGCCAGCAGCACCTTTGCGGATGAGCAGTACTTC. Its translation is CASSTFADEQYF.

The rearrangement uses TRBV3-1 (or the pseudogene TRBV3-2) and TRBJ2-5; the D is unclear. The germline V gene has CDR1 LGHDT and CDR2 YNNKEL (reference sequence). The CDR3 is 12 residues long. Trimming stripped 1 base from V and 8 bases from J, with 8 bases between. The CDR3, as DNA: TGTGCCAGCAGCCAAGTTGGGCTCACCCAGTACTTC. Amino acid sequence: CASSQVGLTQYF.

The chain uses TRBV5-1 and TRBJ1-1; the match to TRBD1 covers 11 bases. With V trimmed by 4 bases and J by 4 bases, 3 bases remained unmatched. This CDR3 has 14 residues. CDR1 and CDR2 (germline): SGHRS, YFSETQ. CDR3 DNA sequence: TGCGCCAGCAGCCGGGACAGGGGGGTCACTGAAGCTTTCTTT. This encodes CASSRDRGVTEAFF.

This chain joins TRBV7-2 and TRBJ2-1, with 8 nucleotides matching TRBD2. The length of the CDR3 is 15 residues. The germline V gene encodes CDR1 SGHTA and CDR2 FQGNSA. The V gene end was trimmed by 1 base and the J gene end by 8 bases; junction bases not matched to a gene: 7. This CDR3 reads CASSLEIGRGDEQFF. The CDR3 coding sequence is TGTGCCAGCAGCTTAGAGATCGGGAGGGGGGATGAGCAGTTCTTC.

The chain combines TRBV7-2 with TRBJ1-2, with 9 bases fitting TRBD1. CDR1 and CDR2 from the germline V gene are SGHTA and FQGNSA. The trim removed 0 bases at V and 6 bases at J, leaving 11 bases unmatched. CDR3 length: 17 residues. For the CDR3, the DNA is TGTGCCAGCAGCTTAGCCGAACCGGGACAGGGTGGGCATGGCTACACCTTC. Residues: CASSLAEPGQGGHGYTF.

With regard to this clone: Other DNA sequences in the sample encode the same CDR3. This chain uses TRBV18 with TRBJ2-7, with D possibly matching TRBD1 (5 bases). Germline values: CDR1 KGHSH, CDR2 LQKENI. Trimming stripped 2 bases from V and 4 bases from J, with 9 bases between. There are 13 residues in the CDR3. This CDR3 reads CASSPADSYEQYF. The CDR3 DNA follows: TGTGCCAGCTCACCAGCAGACAGTTACGAGCAGTACTTC.

The chain joins TRBV19 to TRBJ2-2; 7 bases line up with TRBD1. The CDR3 length is 17 residues. CDR1 is LNHDA and CDR2 is SQIVND in the germline V gene (reference sequence). Losses at the gene ends were 3 bases for V and 7 bases for J; bases not matched to a gene: 14. For the CDR3, the DNA is TGTGCCAGTAGTATGCCTGAGGGGGCGTTATTAGTCGGGGAGCTGTTTTTT. Translated, it gives CASSMPEGALLVGELFF.